This T cell receptor beta chain came from a study of cytomegalovirus exposure and HLA in healthy donors. A remark on this clone: Its specificity is not known.

PCR involved 60 Vbeta and 13 Jbeta primers. Authors' data handling: The count from a later analysis was 79 million or so unique TCR beta chains, some 11 million of them shared. Profiling relied on immunoSEQ multiplex PCR, and the TCRdb table lists in-frame clones only, not all of them. The V and J calls and clone size come from that table; D and trimming were worked out from the DNA. This table holds a few hundred thousand clones, 65% to 90% found once. V lost 3 bases to trimming and J lost 4 bases; unmatched junction nucleotides: 1. The CDR3 totals 14 residues. Germline CDR1 is SEHNR and CDR2 is FQNEAQ (reference sequence). Findings and limits, study-wide: Reports indicated that the classifier achieved high specificity and sensitivity in diagnosing cytomegalovirus status.

The gene calls are TRBV7-9 and TRBJ2-7; 12 bases align to TRBD2. The source material was PBMCs. This clonotype originated in a girl aged 10 to 17 in good health and CMV-seronegative. As DNA, the CDR3 is TGTGCCAGCAGCTTGACTAGCGGGGGTTACGAGCAGTACTTC. Translation gives CASSLTSGGYEQYF.